These 14 T cell receptor beta chains came from one sample sequenced in a study of blood T cells in healthy people across ages. With a J-beta primer mix and a sample-barcoded 5' primer, a second PCR ran 7 to 11 cycles. TCRdb independently ran MiXCR on the 5' RACE reads; one entry per CDR3 protein. Among more than 800,000 distinct CDR3 sequences listed, more than 25% were seen once. Sequencing was performed on blood. Source of these receptors: a woman of 80 years or more in good health.

This clonotype has only a few counts. The V call is TRBV20-1, the J call TRBJ1-2, with D unclear. This CDR3 region has 13 residues. Between the trimmed V and J ends, which lost 0 bases and 4 bases, there was a span of 9 bases. CDR1 and CDR2 (germline): DFQATT, SNEGSKA (reference sequence). The DNA for the CDR3 is TGCAGTGCTAGAGATCATGGTTCCTATGGCTACACCTTC. As protein: CSARDHGSYGYTF.

The rearrangement links TRBV4-1 to TRBJ2-3, with 12 bases that match TRBD2. This CDR3 comprises 21 residues. Losses at the gene ends were 2 bases for V and 4 bases for J; bases not matched to a gene: 19. The germline gives CDR1 MGHRA, CDR2 YSYEKL. The DNA for the CDR3 is TGCGCCAGCAGCCAATTCTCCGGAGCTAGCGGGGGGGCCTTGAAGGCAGATACGCAGTATTTT. Translation gives CASSQFSGASGGALKADTQYF.

This clonotype turned up a few times. The CDR3 region has the DNA TGTGCCAGCAGTTTATTCGGGGGGGCAGGGGCTTTCTTT. This translates into CASSLFGGAGAFF. The gene calls are TRBV27 and TRBJ1-1; tentative D call: TRBD1 (6 bases). Trimming removed 1 base at V and 11 bases at J, with 14 bases between. The length of the CDR3 is 13 residues. The V gene's germline CDR1 is MNHEY and CDR2 SMNVEV (reference sequence).

This clonotype occurred a few times. The chain joins TRBV20-1 to TRBJ1-4; the match to TRBD1 covers 7 bases. V lost 6 bases and J lost 10; bases outside the gene matches: 5. The CDR3 totals 11 residues. Germline assignment: CDR1 DFQATT and CDR2 SNEGSKA (reference sequence). The CDR3 coding sequence is TGCAGTGCCACGACAGGGATAAAACTGTTTTTT. Translation gives CSATTGIKLFF.

V gene TRBV27 combines with J gene TRBJ1-5; 7 bases map to TRBD1. CDR3 length equals 15 residues. Losses at the gene ends were 8 bases for V and 1 base for J; bases not matched to a gene: 8. Germline V gene lookup returns CDR1 MNHEY and CDR2 SMNVEV (reference sequence). CDR3 sequence (DNA): TGTGCCAGCGGTCCCGGGGACAGAAGCAATCAGCCCCAGCATTTT. It encodes CASGPGDRSNQPQHF.

This clonotype showed up many times. The gene calls are TRBV7-8 and TRBJ2-5, with D possibly matching TRBD2 (5 bases). V shed 5 bases and J shed 1 base, with 14 bases lying between them. Germline assignment: CDR1 SGHVS and CDR2 FQNEAQ. The CDR3 is 15 amino acids. CDR3 nucleotide sequence: TGTGCCAGCAGCCCCGTCGGGGTGGCCCAAGAGACCCAGTACTTC. It translates to CASSPVGVAQETQYF. The full variable domain, in which reference TRBV7-8 and TRBJ2-5 provide the parts outside the CDR3, is GAGVSQSPRYKVAKRGQDVALRCDPISGHVSLFWYQQALGQGPEFLTYFQNEAQLDKSGLPSDRFFAERPEGSVSTLKIQRTQQEDSAVYLCASSPVGVAQETQYFGPGTRLLVL.

The chain links TRBV7-2 to TRBJ2-5; the D gene is possibly TRBD2 (6 bases). In germline, CDR1 is SGHTA, CDR2 FQGNSA. Trimming stripped 0 bases from V and 1 base from J, with 18 bases between. This CDR3 is built from 18 residues. CDR3 region: CASSLARGPGRTQETQYF. The CDR3 DNA is TGTGCCAGCAGCTTAGCGCGGGGCCCAGGACGTACCCAAGAGACCCAGTACTTC. The full variable domain, its missing parts supplied by reference TRBV7-2 and TRBJ2-5, is GAGVSQSPSNKVTEKGKDVELRCDPISGHTALYWYRQSLGQGLEFLIYFQGNSAPDKSGLPSDRFSAERTGGSVSTLTIQRTQQEDSAVYLCASSLARGPGRTQETQYFGPGTRLLVL.

Worth noting for this clonotype: At one boundary the junction diverges from the germline segment, which might be a read error. The chain couples TRBV10-3 to TRBJ1-3, with D tentatively TRBD1 (6 bases). This CDR3 contains 14 residues. The germline V gene has CDR1 ENHRY and CDR2 SYGVKD. CDR3: CAMGGSNSGNTRYF. The CDR3 coding sequence is TGTGCCATGGGGGGCAGTAACTCTGGAAACACCAGATATTTT.

This chain links TRBV4-3 with TRBJ1-5; TRBD1 matches at 12 bases. The CDR3 sequence is 16 residues long. CDR1 is LGHNA and CDR2 is YSLEER in the germline V gene. The trim removed 5 bases at V and 5 bases at J, leaving 7 bases unmatched. The CDR3 sequence is CASSVRDRGRDQPQHF. DNA of the CDR3: TGCGCCAGCAGCGTCCGGGACAGGGGGCGAGATCAGCCCCAGCATTTT.

The chain joins TRBV6-2 or TRBV6-3 to TRBJ1-1; no reliable D call. With 10 bases removed from V and 8 bases from J, the gap between germline ends came to 20 bases. The CDR3 covers 13 residues. Germline lookup yields CDR1 MNHEY and CDR2 SVGEGT. The DNA of the CDR3 is TGTGCCACCCACCTTACCCCGATCTCCGAAGCTTTCTTT. It codes for CATHLTPISEAFF.

This rearrangement joins TRBV3-1 to TRBJ2-4; unclear D gene. The germline V and J ends were trimmed by 4 bases and 0 bases, with 7 bases remaining between them. The CDR3 loop spans 14 amino acids. Germline CDR1 is LGHDT and CDR2 is YNNKEL (reference sequence). CDR3 in DNA: TGTGCCAGCAGCCCCCTAATAGCCAAAAACATTCAGTACTTC. It encodes CASSPLIAKNIQYF.

This clonotype has more than one count but fewer than ten. The chain uses TRBV9 and TRBJ1-1; D not resolved. The CDR3 runs 13 residues. The ends were cut back, 4 bases at V and 3 bases at J, with 10 bases in the middle. The germline gives CDR1 SGDLS, CDR2 YYNGEE. The CDR3 nucleotides read TGTGCCAGCAGCCCAAATTTGGACACTGAAGCTTTCTTT. Its protein product is CASSPNLDTEAFF.

This clonotype was seen many times. The rearrangement joins TRBV2 to TRBJ2-4; perhaps TRBD1 as D (6 bases). V lost 6 bases, J lost 0 bases, and 15 bases lay in between. This CDR3 has 16 residues. Germline-derived CDR1 and CDR2 are SNHLY and FYNNEI. CDR3 sequence (DNA): TGTGCCAGCAGCCCCCGAGGGACACTAGCCAAAAACATTCAGTACTTC. Protein sequence: CASSPRGTLAKNIQYF.

Details on this clonotype: One junction end disagrees with the germline gene, perhaps due to a read error. The chain combines TRBV7-2 with TRBJ2-7; D is unclear. The germline CDR1 and CDR2 sequences are SGHTA and FQGNSA. The CDR3 loop spans 13 amino acids. The CDR3, as DNA: TGTACCGGCAGCTCGCCCCCGCAATACGAGCAGTACTTC. Amino acid sequence: CTGSSPPQYEQYF.